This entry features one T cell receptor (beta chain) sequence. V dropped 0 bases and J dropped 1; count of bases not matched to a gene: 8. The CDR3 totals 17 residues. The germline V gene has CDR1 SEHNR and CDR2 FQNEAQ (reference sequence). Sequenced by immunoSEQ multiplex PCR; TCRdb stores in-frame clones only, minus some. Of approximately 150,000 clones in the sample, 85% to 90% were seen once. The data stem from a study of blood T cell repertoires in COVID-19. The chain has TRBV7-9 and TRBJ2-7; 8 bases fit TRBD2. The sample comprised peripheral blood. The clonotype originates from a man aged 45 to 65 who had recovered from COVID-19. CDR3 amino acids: CASSLASGGRGSYEQYF. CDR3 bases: TGTGCCAGCAGCTTAGCGAGCGGGGGTAGGGGTTCCTACGAGCAGTACTTC.